This paragraph covers one T cell receptor (beta chain) sequence. What it binds is not known. The sample is drawn from a study of OX40 agonist ivuxolimab in advanced cancers. Study context: Intravenous ivuxolimab was administered to patients every 2 weeks at 0.01 to 10 mg/kg.

General study results and limits: Certain nonresponders additionally had low normalized T-cell clonal expansion. Relatively little clonal expansion, among the lowest observed, appeared in partial responders at 0.1-3.0 mg/kg.

The data were produced by immunoSEQ multiplex PCR, yet TCRdb's version contains in-frame clones alone and is incomplete. The table includes around 47,000 clones, less than 90% detected once. Sampled blood was obtained at baseline, cycle 4 day 1, and cycle 7 day 1. V was trimmed by 5 bases and J by 5 bases, leaving 9 bases between them. CDR1 SEHNR and CDR2 FQNEAQ come from the germline V gene (reference sequence). This CDR3 region has 12 residues. J is TRBJ1-1 and V is TRBV7-9; D is undetermined. The sequence was obtained from an adult with an advanced solid tumor such as melanoma, head and neck, liver or kidney cancer. The specimen was CD4+ or CD8+ T cells sorted from blood, collected in a trial of the OX40 agonist ivuxolimab. The CDR3 nucleotides read TGTGCCAGCAGCCCCCCTGGGACTGAAGCTTTCTTT. Translating gives CASSPPGTEAFF.